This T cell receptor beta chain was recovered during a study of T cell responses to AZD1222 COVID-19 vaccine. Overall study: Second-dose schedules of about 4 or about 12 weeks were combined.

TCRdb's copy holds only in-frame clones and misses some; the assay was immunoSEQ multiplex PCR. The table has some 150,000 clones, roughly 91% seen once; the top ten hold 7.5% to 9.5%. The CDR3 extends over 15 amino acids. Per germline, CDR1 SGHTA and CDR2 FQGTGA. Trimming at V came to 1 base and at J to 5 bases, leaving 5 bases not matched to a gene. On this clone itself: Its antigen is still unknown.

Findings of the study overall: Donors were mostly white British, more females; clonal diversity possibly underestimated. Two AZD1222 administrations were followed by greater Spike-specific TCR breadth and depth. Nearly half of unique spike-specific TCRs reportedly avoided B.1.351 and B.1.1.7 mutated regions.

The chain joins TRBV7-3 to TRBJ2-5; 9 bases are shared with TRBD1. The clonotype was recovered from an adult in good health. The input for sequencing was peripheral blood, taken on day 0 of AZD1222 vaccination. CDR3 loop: CASSLMGTGSETQYF. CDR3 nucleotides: TGTGCCAGCAGCTTAATGGGGACAGGGTCGGAGACCCAGTACTTC.